This TCR beta chain was recovered during a study of shared clonotypes between healthy human individuals. Donation came from healthy HIV-negative adults that had no recent acute infections or vaccinations. Germline V gene data show CDR1 as SGHTA and CDR2 as FQGNSA. This CDR3 is 16 amino acids long. V gave up 2 bases and J gave up 4 bases; unmatched junction bases: 8. Here immunoSEQ multiplex PCR was the method, and the copy in TCRdb shows in-frame clones only, minus some. In the table there are 730,000 or so clones, more than 70% of which are singletons. Study outcomes and limitations: It was the non-shared clonotypes that had lower generation probabilities than clonotypes shared by all four donors. Richness estimates generally favored naive over memory subsets.

As for this clone: Its antigen is not known.

Sequencing was performed on memory CD4+ T cells sorted from blood. Specified subset: CD45RA-negative fraction. This receptor was identified in a woman in her twenties or thirties in good health. This chain uses TRBV7-2 with TRBJ2-5; 9 positions agree with TRBD1. The chain's CDR3 is CASSLSGQGFSETQYF. The CDR3 region has the DNA TGTGCCAGCAGCTTAAGTGGACAGGGGTTCTCAGAGACCCAGTACTTC.